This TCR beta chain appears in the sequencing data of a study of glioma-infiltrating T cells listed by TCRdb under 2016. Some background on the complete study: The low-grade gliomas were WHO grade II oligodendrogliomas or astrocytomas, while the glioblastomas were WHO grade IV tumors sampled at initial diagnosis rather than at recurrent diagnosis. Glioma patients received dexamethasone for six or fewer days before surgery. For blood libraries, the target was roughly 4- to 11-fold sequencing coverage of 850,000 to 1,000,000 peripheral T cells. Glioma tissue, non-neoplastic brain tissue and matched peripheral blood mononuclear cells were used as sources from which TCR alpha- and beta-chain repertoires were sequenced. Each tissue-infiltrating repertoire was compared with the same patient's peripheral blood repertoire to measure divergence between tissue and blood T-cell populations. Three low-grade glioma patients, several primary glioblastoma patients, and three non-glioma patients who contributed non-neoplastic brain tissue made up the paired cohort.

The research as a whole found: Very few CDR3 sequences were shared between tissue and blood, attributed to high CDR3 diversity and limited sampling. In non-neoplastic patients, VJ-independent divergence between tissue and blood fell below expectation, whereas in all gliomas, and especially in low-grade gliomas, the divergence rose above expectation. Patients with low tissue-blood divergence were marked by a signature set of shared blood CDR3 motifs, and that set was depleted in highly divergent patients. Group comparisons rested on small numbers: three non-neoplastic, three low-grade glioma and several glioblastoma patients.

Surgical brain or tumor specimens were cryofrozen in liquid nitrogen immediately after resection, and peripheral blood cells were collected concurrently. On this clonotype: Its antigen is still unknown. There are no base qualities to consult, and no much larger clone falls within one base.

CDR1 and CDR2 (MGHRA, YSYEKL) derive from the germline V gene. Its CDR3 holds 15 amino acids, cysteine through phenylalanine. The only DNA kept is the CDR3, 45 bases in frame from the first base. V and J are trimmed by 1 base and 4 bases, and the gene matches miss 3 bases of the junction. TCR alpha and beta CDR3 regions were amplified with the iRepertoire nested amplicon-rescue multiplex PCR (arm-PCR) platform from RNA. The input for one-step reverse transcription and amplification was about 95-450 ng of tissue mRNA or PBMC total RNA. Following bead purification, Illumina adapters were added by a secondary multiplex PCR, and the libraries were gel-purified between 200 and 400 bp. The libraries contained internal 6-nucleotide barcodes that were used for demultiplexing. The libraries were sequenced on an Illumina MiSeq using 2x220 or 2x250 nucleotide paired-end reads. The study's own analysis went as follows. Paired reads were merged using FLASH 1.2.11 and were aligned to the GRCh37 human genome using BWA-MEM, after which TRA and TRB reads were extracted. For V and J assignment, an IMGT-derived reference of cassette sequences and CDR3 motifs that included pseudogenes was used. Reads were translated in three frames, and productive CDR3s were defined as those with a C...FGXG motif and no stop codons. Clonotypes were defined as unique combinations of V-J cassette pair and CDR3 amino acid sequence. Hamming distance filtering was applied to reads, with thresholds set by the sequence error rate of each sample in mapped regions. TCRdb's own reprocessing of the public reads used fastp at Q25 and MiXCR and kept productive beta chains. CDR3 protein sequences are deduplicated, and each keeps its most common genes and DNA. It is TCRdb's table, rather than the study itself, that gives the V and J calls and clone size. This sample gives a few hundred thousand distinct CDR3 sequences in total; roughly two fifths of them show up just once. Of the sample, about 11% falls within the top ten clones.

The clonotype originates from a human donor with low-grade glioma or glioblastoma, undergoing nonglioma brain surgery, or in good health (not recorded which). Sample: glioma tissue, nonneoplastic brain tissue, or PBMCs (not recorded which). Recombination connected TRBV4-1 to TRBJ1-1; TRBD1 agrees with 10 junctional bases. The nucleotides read TGCGCCAGCAGCCAAGGACAGGGGGCGAGCACTGAAGCTTTCTTT. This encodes CASSQGQGASTEAFF.